This T cell receptor beta chain derives from a study of blood T cell repertoires in COVID-19. Study summary: Researchers got acute and convalescent COVID-19 samples from the United States, Italy and Spain. Sources were T cells, B-cell-depleted T cells, or PBMCs; the material itself was cDNA or gDNA.

How the authors handled the data: Estimates of nucleated cell counts were drawn from the amplification of reference gene primers. This table comes from immunoSEQ multiplex PCR, and its TCRdb copy is limited to in-frame clones, with some not included. V, J and clone size are taken as reported in that table, and D and trimming were inferred from the DNA itself. There are about 290,000 clones in the sample; roughly 89% occur only once, and about 4.6% lies in the top ten. This CDR3 spans 13 amino acids. The germline V gene has CDR1 KGHSH and CDR2 LQKENI. The ends were cut back, 3 bases at V and 5 bases at J, with 8 bases in the middle.

The rearrangement joins TRBV18 to TRBJ1-5; D not resolved. Source material: peripheral blood. This receptor was obtained from a man in his forties with acute or convalescent COVID-19. CDR3 residues: CASSPAGDQPQHF. The CDR3 bases are TGTGCCAGCTCACCGGCGGGAGATCAGCCCCAGCATTTT. Complete variable domain (other parts from reference TRBV18 and TRBJ1-5): NAGVMQNPRHLVRRRGQEARLRCSPMKGHSHVYWYRQLPEEGLKFMVYLQKENIIDESGMPKERFSAEFPKEGPSILRIQQVVRGDSAAYFCASSPAGDQPQHFGDGTRLSIL.